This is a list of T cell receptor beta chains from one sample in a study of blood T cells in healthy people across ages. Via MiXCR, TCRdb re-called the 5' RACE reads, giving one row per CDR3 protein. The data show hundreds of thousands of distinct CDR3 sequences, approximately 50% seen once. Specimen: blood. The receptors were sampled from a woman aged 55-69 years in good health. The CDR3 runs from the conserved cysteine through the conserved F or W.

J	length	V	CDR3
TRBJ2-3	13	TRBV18	CASSHSGESTQYF
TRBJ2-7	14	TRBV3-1	CASSQGYSSYEQYF
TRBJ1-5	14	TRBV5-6	CASSFGRHNQPQHF
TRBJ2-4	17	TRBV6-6	CASRPGPIYSAKNIQYF
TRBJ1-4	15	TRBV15	CATSRARTDNEKLFF
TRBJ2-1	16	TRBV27	CASSLLAGKRYNEQFF
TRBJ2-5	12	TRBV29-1	CSVEGLEETQYF
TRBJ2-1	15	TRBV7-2	CASSLVAQRYNEQFF
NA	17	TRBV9	CASSVADSGTGIDEQYF
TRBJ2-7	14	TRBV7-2	CASSLEGRGRGQYF
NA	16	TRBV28	CASTPARDRSTYEQYF
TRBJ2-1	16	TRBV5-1	CASSLAVVFTYNEQFF
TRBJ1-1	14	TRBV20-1	CSANRQGMNTEAFF
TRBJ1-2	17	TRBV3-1	CASSLRQGNNRGYGYTF
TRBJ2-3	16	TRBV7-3	CASSLTSAGHTDTQYF
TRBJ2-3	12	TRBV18	CASFGVPDTQYF
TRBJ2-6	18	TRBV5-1	CASSLEADPKSGANVLTF
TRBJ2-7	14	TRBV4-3	CASSQYSGAYEQYF
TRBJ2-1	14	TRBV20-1	CSAPSGRGVDEQFF
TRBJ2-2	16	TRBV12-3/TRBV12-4	CASSSYRGLNTGELFF
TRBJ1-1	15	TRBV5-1	CASSLGDGLNTEAFF
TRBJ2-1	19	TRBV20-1	CSARDLGLAVDLDYNEQFF
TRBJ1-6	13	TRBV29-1	CSVGREHGSPLHF
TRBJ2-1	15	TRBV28	CASSSIIDRYNEQFF
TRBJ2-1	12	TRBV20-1	CSPSPLTREQFF
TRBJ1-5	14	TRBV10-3	CAISTQSSNQPQHF
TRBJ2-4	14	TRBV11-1	CASSLIGAKNIQYF
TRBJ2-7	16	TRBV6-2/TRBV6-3	CASSYGASGETYEQYF
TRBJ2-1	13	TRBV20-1	CSADPYSYNEQFF
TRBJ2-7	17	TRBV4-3	CASSQDWVSSDPYEQYF
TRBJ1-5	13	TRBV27	CASTSYSNQPQHF
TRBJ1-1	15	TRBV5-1	CASSLGQPRITEAFF
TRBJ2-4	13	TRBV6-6	CASSYEDPNIQYF
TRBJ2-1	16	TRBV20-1	CSARDVSSRSYNEQFF
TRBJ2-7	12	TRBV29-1	CSVVGRLYEQYF
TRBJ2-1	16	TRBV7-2	CASSPLGQGASNEQFF
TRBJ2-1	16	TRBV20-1	CSARDQREGSYGEQFF
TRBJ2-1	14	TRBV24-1	CATRATSADNEQFF
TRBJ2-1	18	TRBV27	CASSPRRDRGFSYNEQFF
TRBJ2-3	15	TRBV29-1	CSAETVSGITDTQYF
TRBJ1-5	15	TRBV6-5	CASSRTGGSNQPQHF
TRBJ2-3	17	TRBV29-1	CSALGLAGGGGTDTQYF
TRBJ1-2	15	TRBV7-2	CASRAGTSRNYGYTF
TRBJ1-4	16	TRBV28	CASTPGQQQPDEKLFF
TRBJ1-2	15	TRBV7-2	CASSYDRGLHYGYTF